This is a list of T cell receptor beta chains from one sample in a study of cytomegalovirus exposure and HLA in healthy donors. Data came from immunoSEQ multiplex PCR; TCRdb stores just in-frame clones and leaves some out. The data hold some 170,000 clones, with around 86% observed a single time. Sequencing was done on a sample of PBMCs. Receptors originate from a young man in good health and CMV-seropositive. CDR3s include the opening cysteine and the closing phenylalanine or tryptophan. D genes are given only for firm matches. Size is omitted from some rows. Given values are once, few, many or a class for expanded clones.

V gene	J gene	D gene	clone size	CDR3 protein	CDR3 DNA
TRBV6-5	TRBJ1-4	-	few	CASFPGPGGKLFF	TGTGCCAGCTTTCCCGGCCCCGGAGGAAAACTGTTTTTT
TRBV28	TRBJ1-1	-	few	CASSLWVRNTEAFF	TGTGCCAGCAGTTTATGGGTCAGGAACACTGAAGCTTTCTTT
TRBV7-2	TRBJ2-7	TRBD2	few	CASSPNGGRYEQYF	TGTGCCAGCAGCCCGAACGGGGGGAGGTACGAGCAGTACTTC
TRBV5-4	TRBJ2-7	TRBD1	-	CASSPGQGPYEQYF	TGTGCCAGCAGCCCCGGACAGGGGCCTTACGAGCAGTACTTC
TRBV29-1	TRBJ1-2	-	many	CSVETADLYGYTF	TGCAGCGTTGAGACTGCAGACCTCTATGGCTACACCTTC
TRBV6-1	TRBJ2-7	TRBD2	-	CASSAYSSGRPPFVYEQYF	TGTGCCAGCAGTGCATACTCTAGCGGGAGGCCGCCCTTTGTCTACGAGCAGTACTTC
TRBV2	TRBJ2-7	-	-	CASRKAGVTYEQYF	TGTGCCAGCAGGAAGGCGGGCGTCACCTACGAGCAGTACTTC
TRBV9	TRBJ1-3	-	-	CASSVTGSGGNTIYF	TGTGCCAGCAGCGTAACAGGGTCAGGTGGAAACACCATATATTTT
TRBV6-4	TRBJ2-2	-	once	CASSERDTGELFF	TGTGCCAGCAGTGAGAGGGATACCGGGGAGCTGTTTTTT
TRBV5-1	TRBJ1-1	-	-	CASSIESSNTEAFF	TGCGCCAGCAGCATAGAGAGCTCGAACACTGAAGCTTTCTTT
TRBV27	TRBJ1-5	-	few	CASSFGTSNQPQHF	TGTGCCAGCAGTTTTGGGACAAGCAATCAGCCCCAGCATTTT
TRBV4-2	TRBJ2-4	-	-	CASSQVIPGGSGVNIQYF	TGTGCCAGCAGCCAAGTAATACCAGGGGGTAGCGGGGTAAACATTCAGTACTTC
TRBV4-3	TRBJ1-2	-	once	CASSHMDRQRGYTF	TGCGCCAGCAGCCACATGGACAGACAGCGGGGCTACACCTTC
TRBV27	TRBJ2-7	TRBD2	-	CASSLPTTRPGGRVNEQYF	TGTGCCAGCAGTTTACCCACCACACGCCCTGGCGGGAGGGTCAACGAGCAGTACTTC
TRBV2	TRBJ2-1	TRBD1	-	CASSDIGTGYNEQFF	TGTGCCAGCAGTGATATAGGGACAGGGTACAATGAGCAGTTCTTC
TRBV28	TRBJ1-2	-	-	CASSRLGYGYTF	TGTGCCAGCAGCCGACTCGGGTATGGCTACACCTTC
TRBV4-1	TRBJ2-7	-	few	CASSSRGSEQYF	TGCGCCAGCAGCTCCAGGGGTTCCGAGCAGTACTTC
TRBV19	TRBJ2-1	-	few	CASSTAPRGEQFF	TGTGCCAGTAGTACAGCGCCTAGGGGTGAGCAGTTCTTC
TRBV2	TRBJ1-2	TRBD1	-	CASSPRTGGYGYTF	TGTGCCAGCAGTCCCAGGACAGGGGGCTATGGCTACACCTTC
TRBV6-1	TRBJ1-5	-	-	CASSAGGSSNQPQHF	TGTGCCAGCAGTGCCGGGGGGTCCTCAAATCAGCCCCAGCATTTT
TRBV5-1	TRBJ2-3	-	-	CASSLVGLENTDTQYF	TGCGCCAGCAGCTTGGTTGGGCTTGAGAACACAGATACGCAGTATTTT
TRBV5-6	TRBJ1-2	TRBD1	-	CASSLPTGTGYGYTF	TGTGCCAGCAGCTTGCCGACCGGGACAGGCTATGGCTACACCTTC
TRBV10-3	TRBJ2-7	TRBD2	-	CASQQAGGPYEQYF	TGTGCCAGCCAGCAGGCGGGAGGGCCCTACGAGCAGTACTTC
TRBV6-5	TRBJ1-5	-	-	CASSLQGHSNQPQHF	TGTGCCAGCAGCCTACAGGGCCATAGCAATCAGCCCCAGCATTTT
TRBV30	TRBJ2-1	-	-	CARLVMGSQNEQFF	TGTGCCCGCCTTGTGATGGGCTCACAGAATGAGCAGTTCTTC
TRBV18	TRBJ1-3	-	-	CASSEQTGSGNTIYF	TGTGCCAGCTCAGAACAGACAGGCTCTGGAAACACCATATATTTT
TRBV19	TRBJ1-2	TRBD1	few	CASSGTVALYGYTF	TGTGCCAGTAGTGGGACAGTTGCCCTTTATGGCTACACCTTC
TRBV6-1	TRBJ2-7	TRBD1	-	CASSLQGARGYEQYF	TGTGCCAGCAGTTTACAGGGGGCGAGGGGATACGAGCAGTACTTC
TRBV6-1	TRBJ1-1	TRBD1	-	CASSDPGTGRDTEAFF	TGTGCCAGCAGTGACCCAGGGACAGGGCGGGACACTGAAGCTTTCTTT
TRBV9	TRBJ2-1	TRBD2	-	CASSGDYNNEQFF	TGTGCCAGCAGCGGGGACTACAACAATGAGCAGTTCTTC
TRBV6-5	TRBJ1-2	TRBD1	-	CASRGQGHGYTF	TGTGCCAGCAGGGGACAGGGCCATGGCTACACCTTC
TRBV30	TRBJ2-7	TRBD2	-	CALEGLGTNSYEQYF	TGTGCCTTGGAGGGTCTCGGGACTAACTCCTACGAGCAGTACTTC
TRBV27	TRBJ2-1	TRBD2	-	CASSRGGNEQFF	TGTGCCAGCAGCCGGGGAGGGAATGAGCAGTTCTTC
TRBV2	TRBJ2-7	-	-	CASSEVGSSYEQYF	TGTGCCAGCAGTGAAGTGGGGAGCTCCTACGAGCAGTACTTC
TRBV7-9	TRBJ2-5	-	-	CASSGRGQGRETQYF	TGTGCCAGCAGCGGAAGAGGTCAGGGAAGGGAGACCCAGTACTTC
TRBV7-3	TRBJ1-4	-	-	CASSLSQGAGWGEKLFF	TGTGCCAGCAGCTTATCGCAAGGGGCAGGGTGGGGTGAAAAACTGTTTTTT
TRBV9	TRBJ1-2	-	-	CASSTGDGYTF	TGTGCCAGCAGCACAGGCGATGGCTACACCTTC
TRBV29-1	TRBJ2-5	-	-	CSVDNEEETQYF	TGCAGCGTTGATAACGAGGAGGAGACCCAGTACTTC
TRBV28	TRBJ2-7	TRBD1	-	CASRKNPFSGQEYF	TGTGCCAGCAGGAAAAACCCTTTCTCGGGACAGGAGTACTTC
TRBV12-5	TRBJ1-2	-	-	CASVGGIHGYTF	TGTGCTAGTGTGGGAGGGATCCATGGCTACACCTTC
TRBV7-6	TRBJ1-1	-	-	CASSLGGGDTEAFF	TGTGCCAGCAGCCTGGGGGGTGGGGACACTGAAGCTTTCTTT
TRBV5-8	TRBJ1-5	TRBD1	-	CASSPGQGIQPQHF	TGTGCCAGCAGCCCTGGACAGGGGATTCAGCCCCAGCATTTT
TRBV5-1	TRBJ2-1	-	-	CASSWANGQYNEQFF	TGCGCCAGCAGCTGGGCGAACGGACAGTACAATGAGCAGTTCTTC
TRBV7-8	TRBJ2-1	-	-	CASSLGRLEGLAYNEQFF	TGTGCCAGCAGCTTGGGCCGTCTCGAGGGCCTAGCCTACAATGAGCAGTTCTTC
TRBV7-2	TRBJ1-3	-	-	CASSFGVSGNTIYF	TGTGCCAGCAGCTTCGGAGTCTCTGGAAACACCATATATTTT
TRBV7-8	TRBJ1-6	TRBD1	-	CASSFVDRGNSPLHF	TGTGCCAGCAGCTTCGTCGACAGGGGTAATTCACCCCTCCACTTT